This T cell receptor beta chain was captured in a study of shared clonotypes between healthy human individuals. Looking at the study overall: In total, the donors were two women and a few men aged 18 to 49.

This clone was recorded a few times. Under the authors' procedure: Filtering was not the same, since immunoSEQ gave junction-only sequences without quality scores. Repertoires were generated with immunoSEQ multiplex PCR, while TCRdb's copy carries only in-frame clones and drops some. V and J calls and clone size follow that table, whereas D and trimming were derived from the DNA. The sample lists around 500,000 clones; 70% to 80% were seen once. CDR1 MDHEN and CDR2 SYDVKM come from the germline V gene. The CDR3 length is 13 residues. Trimming left V 2 bases short and J 6 bases short, with 11 bases between. Nashville, Tennessee was home to all donors, each a Caucasian adult.

This sequence was found in a woman in her thirties or forties in good health. Some clones in this sample may be carry-over from other donors' samples. The sample comprised PBMCs. The chain joins TRBV28 to TRBJ2-7, with TRBD1 as a possible D gene (5 bases). CDR3 sequence: CASSLPGLSEQYF. As DNA, the CDR3 is TGTGCCAGCAGTTTACCAGGGTTAAGCGAGCAGTACTTC. The full variable domain, with the rest looked up from reference TRBV28 and TRBJ2-7, is DVKVTQSSRYLVKRTGEKVFLECVQDMDHENMFWYRQDPGLGLRLIYFSYDVKMKEKGDIPEGYSVSREKKERFSLILESASTNQTSMYLCASSLPGLSEQYFGPGTRLTVT.